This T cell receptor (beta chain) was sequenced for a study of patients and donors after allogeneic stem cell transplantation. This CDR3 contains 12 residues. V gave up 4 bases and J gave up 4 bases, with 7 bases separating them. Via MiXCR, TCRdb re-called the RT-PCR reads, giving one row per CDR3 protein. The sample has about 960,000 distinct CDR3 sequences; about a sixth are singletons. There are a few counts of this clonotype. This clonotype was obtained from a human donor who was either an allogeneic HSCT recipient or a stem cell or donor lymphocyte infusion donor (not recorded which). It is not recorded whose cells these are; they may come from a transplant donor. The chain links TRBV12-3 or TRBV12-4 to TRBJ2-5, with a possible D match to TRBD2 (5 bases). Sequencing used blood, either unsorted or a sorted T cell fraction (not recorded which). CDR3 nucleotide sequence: TGTGCCAGCAGTTCTGAGGGAGAGACCCAGTACTTC. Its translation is CASSSEGETQYF.